Listed below are T cell receptor beta chains from one sample, sequenced in a study of T-cell reconstitution after alpha-beta-depleted transplantation in children. MiXCR was run by TCRdb on the PCR reads, yielding one entry per CDR3 protein. Seen here are fewer than 550,000 distinct CDR3 sequences, 11% observed once, and the top ten hold less than 15%. This sample comprised PBMCs, mostly from graft donor cells, obtained 180 days after TCRalphabeta/CD19-depleted stem cell transplant. Receptor source: a female patient aged 2 to 10 who had a stem cell transplant for aplastic anemia, so the T cells may come from the graft donor. Both conserved end residues are part of each CDR3. The D gene is left open where the match is weak. Where a row states a size, it is once, few, many or the class of an expanded clone; other rows omit it.

CDR3	DNA	D	V	J	size
CASGPTGDNEKLFF	TGCGCCAGCGGACCGACAGGGGATAATGAAAAACTGTTTTTT	TRBD1	TRBV5-1	TRBJ1-4	many
CASTLRQVNQPQHF	TGTGCCAGCACCTTACGGCAGGTCAATCAGCCCCAGCATTTT	NA	TRBV2	TRBJ1-5	many
CASSLAGRLSQGRQETQYF	TGTGCCAGCAGCTTAGCGGGTCGTCTCTCACAGGGTCGGCAAGAGACCCAGTACTTC	NA	TRBV7-2	TRBJ2-5	NA
CASSAFSGTDTDTQYF	TGTGCCAGCTCCGCCTTTAGCGGGACTGACACAGATACGCAGTATTTT	TRBD2	TRBV25-1	TRBJ2-3	NA
CASSRAGNTGELFF	TGTGCCAGCAGCCGGGCGGGGAACACCGGGGAGCTGTTTTTT	NA	TRBV14	TRBJ2-2	few
CASSPHHRSGGRYEQYF	TGTGCCAGCAGCCCCCATCATCGGAGCGGAGGTCGTTACGAGCAGTACTTC	NA	TRBV7-9	TRBJ2-7	NA
CSARRDRENYGYTF	TGCAGTGCTCGTCGGGACAGGGAGAACTATGGCTACACCTTC	TRBD1	TRBV20-1	TRBJ1-2	NA
CASSYAGRNQPQHF	TGTGCCAGCAGTTACGCAGGGCGGAATCAGCCCCAGCATTTT	NA	TRBV6-5	TRBJ1-5	many
CASSLGGSLAKNIQYF	TGTGCCAGCAGCTTAGGGGGGTCCCTAGCCAAAAACATTCAGTACTTC	NA	TRBV7-8	TRBJ2-4	many
CASSVAGLRSGNTIYF	TGTGCCAGCAGCGTAGCTGGATTACGCTCTGGAAACACCATATATTTT	NA	TRBV9	TRBJ1-3	few
CASSLGVGSGANVLTF	TGTGCCAGCAGTCTTGGCGTGGGCTCTGGGGCCAACGTCCTGACTTTC	NA	TRBV6-1	TRBJ2-6	NA
CSAGWLAGDRSTDTQYF	TGCAGTGCTGGGTGGTTAGCGGGAGATCGAAGCACAGATACGCAGTATTTT	TRBD2	TRBV20-1	TRBJ2-3	few
CASSYEGSPLTGARKLFF	TGTGCCAGCAGTTACGAGGGGAGCCCCTTAACGGGGGCTCGAAAACTGTTTTTT	NA	TRBV6-5	TRBJ1-4	NA
CATSRETSLAGVTDTQYF	TGTGCCACCAGCAGAGAGACGTCTCTAGCGGGAGTAACAGATACGCAGTATTTT	TRBD2	TRBV15	TRBJ2-3	few
CASRRQGVYGYTF	TGTGCCAGCAGGCGACAGGGGGTATATGGCTACACCTTC	TRBD1	TRBV28	TRBJ1-2	few
CSAYTNRGLAKNIQYF	TGCAGTGCCTATACTAACAGGGGGCTAGCCAAAAACATTCAGTACTTC	TRBD1	TRBV20-1	TRBJ2-4	NA
CAISTSGYSYEQYF	TGTGCCATCAGTACTAGCGGTTACTCCTACGAGCAGTACTTC	TRBD2	TRBV10-3	TRBJ2-7	NA
CASRQGSTGGAFF	TGTGCCAGCAGACAGGGTTCGACCGGAGGAGCTTTCTTT	NA	TRBV6-6	TRBJ1-1	few
CASSFRRVTSPLHF	TGTGCCAGCAGTTTTAGGAGGGTGACTTCACCCCTCCACTTT	NA	TRBV28	TRBJ1-6	few
CASSPRPGLAGNEQFF	TGTGCCAGCAGCCCTCGACCGGGACTAGCGGGGAATGAGCAGTTCTTC	TRBD2	TRBV7-8	TRBJ2-1	NA
CASSPAAGGPGNTIYF	TGTGCCAGCAGTCCCGCGGCAGGGGGCCCTGGAAACACCATATATTTT	TRBD1	TRBV28	TRBJ1-3	few
CASSTPGLAGSTDTQYF	TGTGCCAGCAGTACGCCGGGACTAGCGGGGAGCACAGATACGCAGTATTTT	TRBD2	TRBV28	TRBJ2-3	NA
CASSRRGFTSGSGINEQFF	TGCGCCAGCAGCCGGAGAGGATTTACTAGCGGGAGTGGAATTAATGAGCAGTTCTTC	TRBD2	TRBV5-1	TRBJ2-1	NA
CSAMTRGIGETQYF	TGCAGTGCAATGACTAGAGGGATAGGAGAGACCCAGTACTTC	NA	TRBV20-1	TRBJ2-5	NA
CASSLLGGAGDYGYTF	TGTGCCAGCAGCTTATTGGGGGGGGCTGGTGACTATGGCTACACCTTC	NA	TRBV11-2	TRBJ1-2	NA
CASRHWEGLAGGRRIHEQFF	TGTGCCAGCAGGCATTGGGAGGGACTAGCGGGAGGGCGACGGATCCATGAGCAGTTCTTC	TRBD2	TRBV6-2/TRBV6-3	TRBJ2-1	NA
CASTTRVAGEGQEQYF	TGTGCCAGCACCACCCGTGTAGCGGGAGAGGGGCAAGAGCAGTACTTC	TRBD2	TRBV6-1	TRBJ2-7	NA
CASSQPGLAGTPNTGELFF	TGCGCCAGCAGCCAACCGGGACTAGCGGGAACTCCGAACACCGGGGAGCTGTTTTTT	TRBD2	TRBV4-3	TRBJ2-2	few
CSARRAGGRNEQFF	TGCAGTGCTAGGAGGGCAGGGGGTCGCAATGAGCAGTTCTTC	TRBD1	TRBV20-1	TRBJ2-1	few
CASSLYDPGGALGETQYF	TGTGCCAGCAGTTTATATGACCCAGGGGGAGCCTTGGGGGAGACCCAGTACTTC	TRBD1	TRBV27	TRBJ2-5	few
CATSDLAGSEAFF	TGTGCCACCAGTGACTTGGCGGGATCTGAAGCTTTCTTT	NA	TRBV24-1	TRBJ1-1	NA
CATSDFTGKKFF	TGTGCCACCAGTGATTTCACAGGGAAAAAGTTCTTC	NA	TRBV24-1	TRBJ2-1	NA
CSVALAGKQFF	TGCAGCGTTGCCTTAGCGGGGAAGCAGTTCTTC	TRBD2	TRBV29-1	TRBJ2-1	NA
CASSKGTRNTGELFF	TGCGCCAGCAGCAAGGGGACGAGAAACACCGGGGAGCTGTTTTTT	NA	TRBV5-1	TRBJ2-2	NA
CASSAPWGGLGTQYF	TGTGCCAGCAGCGCCCCCTGGGGGGGGTTGGGGACCCAGTACTTC	TRBD2	TRBV7-8	TRBJ2-5	few
CASSLGSLRYNQPQHF	TGTGCCAGCAGTTTAGGCAGCCTCCGTTACAATCAGCCCCAGCATTTT	NA	TRBV28	TRBJ1-5	many
CASSYDFQGSTEAFF	TGTGCCAGCAGTTACGATTTCCAGGGGTCCACTGAAGCTTTCTTT	NA	TRBV7-2	TRBJ1-1	many